The rows below give T cell receptor beta chains drawn from one sample of a study of chemoradiotherapy in HPV16-positive cancers. Repertoires were generated with immunoSEQ multiplex PCR, while TCRdb's copy carries only in-frame clones and drops some. The sample holds 9,500 to 15,000 clones, roughly 88% seen once. Sequenced material: blood, taken from a patient who underwent chemoradiotherapy. The receptors were sampled from a human donor with HPV-associated anogenital cancer. Each CDR3 is given with its conserved first and last residue. Fields, in order: V gene, D gene, clone size, CDR3 length, J gene, CDR3 DNA, CDR3 protein. The D gene is left open where the match is weak. A clone size is listed for some rows: how often the clone was seen (once, few, many), or a class if it is expanded.

V: TRBV11-2; D: .; size: .; length: 13; J: TRBJ2-7; DNA: TGTGCCAGCACCCTACGTGGGGCCAACGAGCAGTACTTC; CDR3: CASTLRGANEQYF
V: TRBV21-1; D: .; size: .; length: 14; J: TRBJ1-4; DNA: TGTGCCAGCAGCCTGGCCGAGGGTCTAGAAAAACTGTTTTTT; CDR3: CASSLAEGLEKLFF
V: TRBV30; D: TRBD1; size: once; length: 14; J: TRBJ2-5; DNA: TGTGCCTGGAGCCGACAGGGAAGGAGGAAGACCCAGTACTTC; CDR3: CAWSRQGRRKTQYF
V: TRBV7-9; D: .; size: .; length: 12; J: TRBJ2-7; DNA: TGTGCCAGCAGCTTTCATCCAGACGAGCAGTACTTC; CDR3: CASSFHPDEQYF
V: TRBV6-1; D: .; size: .; length: 14; J: TRBJ1-2; DNA: TGTGCCAGCAGTGAATCCGGAGAGGGGTCTGGCTACACCTTC; CDR3: CASSESGEGSGYTF
V: TRBV2; D: .; size: .; length: 16; J: TRBJ1-1; DNA: TGTGCCAGCAGTGAAGCGATCGAAGCGGCGAACACTGAAGCTTTCTTT; CDR3: CASSEAIEAANTEAFF
V: TRBV9; D: .; size: .; length: 17; J: TRBJ2-1; DNA: TGTGCCAGCAGGCCCATTCCATCAGCGGCCCCCTACAATGAGCAGTTCTTC; CDR3: CASRPIPSAAPYNEQFF
V: TRBV4-1; D: TRBD1; size: .; length: 16; J: TRBJ2-5; DNA: TGCGCCAGCAGCCAGGGACAGGGGGCGAGGGGGGAGACCCAGTACTTC; CDR3: CASSQGQGARGETQYF
V: TRBV29-1; D: .; size: few; length: 14; J: TRBJ1-1; DNA: TGCAGCGTGGCCGGACAGTACATGAACACTGAAGCTTTCTTT; CDR3: CSVAGQYMNTEAFF
V: TRBV5-1; D: .; size: .; length: 15; J: TRBJ2-1; DNA: TGCGCCAGCAGCTTAAGCCTAGTTGGGGTAAGGGAGCAGTTCTTC; CDR3: CASSLSLVGVREQFF
V: TRBV27; D: TRBD1; size: .; length: 15; J: TRBJ2-3; DNA: TGTGCCAGCAGTCCTAGGGGGCGCGGCACAGATACGCAGTATTTT; CDR3: CASSPRGRGTDTQYF
V: TRBV7-6; D: TRBD1; size: .; length: 16; J: TRBJ1-2; DNA: TGTGCCAGCAGCTCCAGGCCCAGGGGGGAAGACTATGGCTACACCTTC; CDR3: CASSSRPRGEDYGYTF
V: TRBV9; D: .; size: .; length: 11; J: TRBJ2-7; DNA: TGTGCCAGCAGCCCAGGCTACGAGCAGTACTTC; CDR3: CASSPGYEQYF
V: TRBV29-1; D: .; size: .; length: 13; J: TRBJ2-3; DNA: TGCAGCGTTGGACAGGTTGTCACAGATACGCAGTATTTT; CDR3: CSVGQVVTDTQYF
V: TRBV6-1; D: .; size: few; length: 15; J: TRBJ1-5; DNA: TGTGCCAGCAGGATAACGACACCTTCCTTGAGGCCCCAGCATTTT; CDR3: CASRITTPSLRPQHF
V: TRBV7-9; D: .; size: .; length: 13; J: TRBJ2-7; DNA: TGTGCCAGCAGCTTTCCTCATTCCTACGAGCAGTACTTC; CDR3: CASSFPHSYEQYF
V: TRBV27; D: .; size: .; length: 13; J: TRBJ2-3; DNA: TGTGCCAGCAGTTTATACGGGTGGGATACGCAGTATTTT; CDR3: CASSLYGWDTQYF
V: TRBV10-3; D: .; size: .; length: 14; J: TRBJ2-1; DNA: TGTGCCATCAGTGAGAGACAGGTCTTTAATGAGCAGTTCTTC; CDR3: CAISERQVFNEQFF
V: TRBV11-2; D: .; size: .; length: 15; J: TRBJ2-2; DNA: TGTGCCAGCAGCTTACGGGGGCCGAACACCGGGGAGCTGTTTTTT; CDR3: CASSLRGPNTGELFF
V: TRBV7-3; D: .; size: .; length: 13; J: TRBJ2-3; DNA: TGTGCCAGCAGCTCAGGGTCCCGAGATACGCAGTATTTT; CDR3: CASSSGSRDTQYF
V: TRBV29-1; D: TRBD2; size: once; length: 15; J: TRBJ2-1; DNA: TGCAGCGTTGTCGGGCGGGGGAAGACCTACAATGAGCAGTTCTTC; CDR3: CSVVGRGKTYNEQFF
V: TRBV25-1; D: .; size: .; length: 13; J: TRBJ2-5; DNA: TGTGCCAGCAGTGAACGGGGGAAAGAGACCCAGTACTTC; CDR3: CASSERGKETQYF
V: TRBV7-2; D: TRBD2; size: .; length: 13; J: TRBJ2-1; DNA: TGTGCCAGCACCCCTGCGGGGGGGCCTGAGCAGTTCTTC; CDR3: CASTPAGGPEQFF
V: TRBV6-1; D: TRBD2; size: .; length: 15; J: TRBJ2-3; DNA: TGTGCCAGCAGTGAATTTAGCGGGGGGGCAGATACGCAGTATTTT; CDR3: CASSEFSGGADTQYF
V: TRBV5-1; D: TRBD2; size: .; length: 16; J: TRBJ2-1; DNA: TGCGCCAGCAGCGAAGGACTAGCGGGGGAATACAATGAGCAGTTCTTC; CDR3: CASSEGLAGEYNEQFF
V: TRBV18; D: .; size: few; length: 12; J: TRBJ1-1; DNA: TGTGCCAGCTCACCGTCGGCGGGCGACGCTTTCTTT; CDR3: CASSPSAGDAFF
V: TRBV2; D: TRBD2; size: .; length: 14; J: TRBJ2-1; DNA: TGTGCCAACCCGACTAGCGGGGGGGTAGGTGAGCAGTTCTTC; CDR3: CANPTSGGVGEQFF
V: TRBV7-3; D: .; size: .; length: 12; J: TRBJ1-6; DNA: TGTGCCAGCAGCTTAGGCAATTCACCCCTCCACTTT; CDR3: CASSLGNSPLHF
V: TRBV6-1; D: TRBD1; size: .; length: 13; J: TRBJ1-1; DNA: TGTGCCAGCAGTCGGACAGGGAACACTGAAGCTTTCTTT; CDR3: CASSRTGNTEAFF
V: TRBV5-1; D: TRBD1; size: .; length: 16; J: TRBJ2-3; DNA: TGCGCCAGCAGCTTGAAAGGGGGCCTATCCTCAGATACGCAGTATTTT; CDR3: CASSLKGGLSSDTQYF
V: TRBV7-9; D: .; size: .; length: 17; J: TRBJ1-3; DNA: TGTGCCAGCAGCTTAAGCACCTACAGAGACTCTGGAAACACCATATATTTT; CDR3: CASSLSTYRDSGNTIYF
V: TRBV18; D: .; size: .; length: 13; J: TRBJ1-1; DNA: TGTGCCAGCTCACCCGCAGTCAACACTGAAGCTTTCTTT; CDR3: CASSPAVNTEAFF
V: TRBV18; D: TRBD1; size: .; length: 18; J: TRBJ1-2; DNA: TGTGCCAGCTCACCATCGAGACAGGGGGCGCAGGGAGGCTATGGCTACACCTTC; CDR3: CASSPSRQGAQGGYGYTF
V: TRBV6-5; D: .; size: .; length: 15; J: TRBJ1-5; DNA: TGTGCCAGCAGTCTTCCCCCAGGTAGCAATCAGCCCCAGCATTTT; CDR3: CASSLPPGSNQPQHF
V: TRBV7-8; D: TRBD2; size: once; length: 15; J: TRBJ2-4; DNA: TGTGCCAGCAGCTCGCAACTAGCGGGGGGGGCCATTCAGTACTTC; CDR3: CASSSQLAGGAIQYF
V: TRBV6-1; D: .; size: once; length: 14; J: TRBJ1-1; DNA: TGTGCCAGCAGTCGGGGGTTTCGGAACACTGAAGCTTTCTTT; CDR3: CASSRGFRNTEAFF
V: TRBV5-1; D: .; size: .; length: 12; J: TRBJ2-7; DNA: TGCGCCAGCAGCTTGGGGACCTACGAGCAGTACTTC; CDR3: CASSLGTYEQYF
V: TRBV5-1; D: TRBD2; size: .; length: 14; J: TRBJ2-1; DNA: TGCGCCAGCAGCCCCCGATGGCGGGGGAATGAGCAGTTCTTC; CDR3: CASSPRWRGNEQFF
V: TRBV7-3; D: TRBD2; size: .; length: 19; J: TRBJ2-1; DNA: TGTGCCAGCAGCTTAATGGGCGGGGGGGCCCCGAGCTCCTACAATGAGCAGTTCTTC; CDR3: CASSLMGGGAPSSYNEQFF
V: TRBV27; D: .; size: .; length: 16; J: TRBJ2-3; DNA: TGTGCCAGCAGTTTAGTTCTGGCGCAGGGACCAGATACGCAGTATTTT; CDR3: CASSLVLAQGPDTQYF
V: TRBV27; D: .; size: .; length: 13; J: TRBJ2-1; DNA: TGTGCCAGCAGCCCCTTGGGCTCAATGGAGCAGTTCTTC; CDR3: CASSPLGSMEQFF
V: TRBV7-6; D: .; size: .; length: 15; J: TRBJ2-3; DNA: TGTGCCAGCAGCTTAGCGGTCGGGGGCACAGATACGCAGTATTTT; CDR3: CASSLAVGGTDTQYF